The clone carrying this TCR beta chain was observed many times. Its specificity is not known. The lymph nodes were axillary draining lymph nodes from breast cancer patients. The data originate from a study of breast tumors, draining lymph nodes, adjacent tissues. The germline V gene encodes CDR1 LGHDT and CDR2 YNNKEL (reference sequence). V shed 11 bases and J 5 bases; nucleotides not matched to a gene: 16. CDR3 length: 15 residues. General study points: Data only fit, rather than demonstrated, lymph node origin of most tumor T cells.

TCRdb re-analysed the multiplex PCR reads in MiXCR, keeping a single row per CDR3 protein. Found here are some 130,000 distinct CDR3 sequences, around 20% of them singletons; the top ten hold about 2%. Sequenced material: axillary lymph node tissue. The chain combines TRBV3-1 with TRBJ2-5; 8 nucleotides match TRBD1. The TCR comes from a female donor with breast cancer. Some clones in this sample may be carry-over from other donors' samples. CDR3 in DNA: TGTGCCGGGAACACATCCCAGGGGGCCGGGGAGACCCAGTACTTC. This gives the protein CAGNTSQGAGETQYF.